This record looks at one TCR beta chain sequence and its context. The antigen is undetermined. Germline values: CDR1 SGHDT, CDR2 YYEEEE. V lost 2 bases and J 10 bases, leaving 19 bases between the germline ends. The CDR3 is made up of 15 amino acids. A second PCR, run for 7 to 11 cycles, used a sample-barcoded 5' primer plus a J-beta primer mix. TCRdb re-analysed the 5' RACE reads in MiXCR, keeping a single row per CDR3 protein. The sample comprises over 600,000 distinct CDR3 sequences, more than 35% of which are singletons, and roughly 20% rests with the top ten. This sample is part of a study of blood T cells in healthy people across ages. Healthy individuals of Caucasian origin from Russia, aged about 6 to 100, served as donors. Study results and caveats: It was held that diversity estimates obtained from one million T cells represented underestimates. Nothing was known about donor CMV status, and this possibly confounded expanded clonotype changes.

The TCR was taken from an older man in good health. The chain uses TRBV5-6 and TRBJ2-1, with a possible D match to TRBD1 (7 bases). The sample was blood. The CDR3 DNA reads TGTGCCAGCAGCTTTGGTACAGGGGAGGCCTACGAGCAGTTCTTC. It specifies CASSFGTGEAYEQFF.